This TCR beta chain derives from a study of beta chain features in type 1 diabetes (dated by TCRdb to 2016 to 2019). At the level of the whole study: No differences in mean age, gender distribution, total cell number or subset yield were found between patients and healthy donors. In the study, recently diagnosed type 1 diabetes patients and matched healthy donors were compared on the TCRB repertoires of their sorted circulating CD4+ T cell subsets. A total of some 100,000,000 sorted cells were examined across all samples, and the number of cells per subset was strongly correlated with RNA yield. Regulatory and stem cell-like memory subsets were isolated from only 8 patients and about eight healthy donors, whereas naive and central memory subsets came from all 30 or so donors. Overall results and qualifications from the work: The naive, central memory and regulatory TCRB repertoires appeared to resemble one another more closely among patients than among healthy donors. Shorter templates might be favored by PCR, yet because patient and control samples were amplified and corrected together, any such skew would affect both groups equally. Because cDNA rather than genomic DNA was sequenced, highly expressing activated cells could have been over-represented, although no difference in activation and CD3 levels was found between groups. HLA sub-analyses involved small numbers of individuals, so any influence of HLA type on TCRB rearrangement remained unresolved. In all four CD4+ subsets, TCRB CDR3 length was moderately but significantly shorter in type 1 diabetes patients. At VDJ recombination sites, patients with type 1 diabetes made fewer insertions and deleted more nucleotides, a pattern implying thymic rearrangement abnormalities.

At least ten counts were recorded for this clone. Its antigen target is currently unknown. Per-base qualities were not stored, and no clone one base away is much larger. The entire amount of isolated RNA was reverse transcribed using the High Capacity cDNA Reverse Transcription Kit, so the sequenced TCRB transcripts were expressed ones. Naive, central memory and regulatory T cell samples underwent deep immunoSEQ sequencing, averaging about 3.5 million total reads per sample. Sorted cells were lysed in RLT buffer and RNA was extracted with DNase-treated RNeasy Micro or Mini kits, depending on cell number. Each cell subset was processed on its own to prevent cross-contamination, while patient and healthy donor samples were processed together. The immunoSEQ multiplex PCR was used to amplify TCRB sequences from cDNA, yielding 87-bp fragments that span the CDR3 region. Amplicons were sequenced on the Illumina HiSeq platform. Per the original workflow: PCR bias was corrected computationally using synthetic template baselines, and reads within Hamming distance 2 were collapsed, with unmergeable singletons discarded. Reads were aligned to IMGT to assign V, D and J genes, CDR3 length, and insertions or deletions at six rearrangement sites. Within each subset, clonotype counts were normalized to the number of sorted cells before true diversity and Gini coefficients were calculated with the tcR R package. The overlap coefficient, calculated on TCRB nucleotide sequences, was used to measure repertoire sharing. As stored in TCRdb, this immuneACCESS dataset retains in-frame rearrangements with V and J assigned. A fraction of the clones does not appear; measured against another copy, unresolved V genes explain less than half of the discrepancy, and the remainder lacks a known reason. Clone size and the V and J calls come from that table; the DNA yielded D and trimming. This sample has some 110,000 clones in its table, and about 15% of those were observed once. The ten biggest clones cover less than 3% of the sample.

Each donor gave one peripheral blood draw, averaging roughly 120 mL, which was collected into heparinised tubes. Naive, central memory, regulatory and stem cell-like memory CD4+ T cells were sorted on a BD FACSAria II using a panel including CD45RO, CCR7, CD25, CD127, CD95 and CD27. A purity above 95% was achieved for all sorted populations. Right away, PBMCs were isolated by Lymphoprep density gradient centrifugation and were stained directly, with no culture step. So that batch effects would be minimized, each experiment stained and sorted samples in pairs, pairing one healthy donor with one patient. This TCR came from a man younger than 45 with type 1 diabetes. The sample comprised central memory CD4+ T cells from blood.

The CDR3 reads as follows: CASSSVWRGSSYNEQFF. The nucleotides read TGTGCCAGCAGCTCCGTTTGGCGGGGGAGCTCCTACAATGAGCAGTTCTTC. The V and J genes are TRBV7-9 and TRBJ2-1; 7 bases in the middle match TRBD2. V is trimmed back by 4 bases and J by 0 bases, and the junction contains 9 bases that no gene match accounts for. CDR1 and CDR2 were assigned from the germline V gene (reference sequence) as SEHNR and FQNEAQ. The CDR3 sequence holds 17 residues, the cysteine and phenylalanine included. Only the CDR3 region is kept as DNA, spanning 51 bases read in frame from base 1. Beyond the CDR3, the reference TRBV7-9 and TRBJ2-1 genes provide the residues; the full variable domain reads: DTGVSQNPRHKITKRGQNVTFRCDPISEHNRLYWYRQTLGQGPEFLTYFQNEAQLEKSRLLSDRFSAERPKGSFSTLEIQRTEQGDSAMYLCASSSVWRGSSYNEQFFGPGTRLTVL.